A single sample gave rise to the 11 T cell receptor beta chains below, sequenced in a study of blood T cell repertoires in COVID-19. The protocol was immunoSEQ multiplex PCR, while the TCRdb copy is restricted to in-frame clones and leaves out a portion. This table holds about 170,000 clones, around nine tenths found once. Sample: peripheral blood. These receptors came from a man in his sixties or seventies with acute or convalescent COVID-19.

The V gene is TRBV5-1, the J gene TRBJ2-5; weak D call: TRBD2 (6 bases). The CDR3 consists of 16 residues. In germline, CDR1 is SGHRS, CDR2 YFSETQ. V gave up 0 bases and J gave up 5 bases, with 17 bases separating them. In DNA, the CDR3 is TGCGCCAGCAGCTTGGCTGGTAGCGGCCCGTGGGAGACCCAGTACTTC. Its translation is CASSLAGSGPWETQYF.

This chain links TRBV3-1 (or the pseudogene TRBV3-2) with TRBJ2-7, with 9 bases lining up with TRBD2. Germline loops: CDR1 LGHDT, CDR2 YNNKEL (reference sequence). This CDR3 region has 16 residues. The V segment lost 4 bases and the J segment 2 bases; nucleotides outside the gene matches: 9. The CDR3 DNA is TGTGCCAGCAGCCTTACTACGGGCGGGGGGGCCTACGAGCAGTACTTC. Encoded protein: CASSLTTGGGAYEQYF.

As DNA, the CDR3 is TGTGCCAGCAGCGGCAGGGCTACTTCCACAGATACGCAGTATTTT. It encodes CASSGRATSTDTQYF. The chain uses TRBV21-1 and TRBJ2-3; TRBD1 reflects the table's D call only, with no check against the DNA. TRBV21-1 is a documented pseudogene. The CDR3 is 15 residues long.

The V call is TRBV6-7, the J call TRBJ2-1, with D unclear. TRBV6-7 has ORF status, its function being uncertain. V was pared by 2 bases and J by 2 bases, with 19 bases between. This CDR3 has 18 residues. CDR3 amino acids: CASSYPHPLEMTYNEQFF. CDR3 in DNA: TGTGCCAGCAGTTACCCCCACCCCCTCGAGATGACCTACAATGAGCAGTTCTTC.

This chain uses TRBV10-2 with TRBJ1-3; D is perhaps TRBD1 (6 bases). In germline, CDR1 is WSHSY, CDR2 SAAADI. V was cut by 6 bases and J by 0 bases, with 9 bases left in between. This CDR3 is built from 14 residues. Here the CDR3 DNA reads TGCGCCAGCAGCGAGGACAGCTCTGGAAACACCATATATTTT. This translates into CASSEDSSGNTIYF.

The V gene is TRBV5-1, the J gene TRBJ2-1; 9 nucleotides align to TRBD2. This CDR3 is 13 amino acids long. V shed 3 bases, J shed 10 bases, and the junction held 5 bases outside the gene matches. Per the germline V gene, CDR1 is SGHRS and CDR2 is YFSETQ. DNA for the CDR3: TGCGCCAGCAGCTACTTAGCGGGAGAGGAGCAGTTCTTC. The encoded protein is CASSYLAGEEQFF.

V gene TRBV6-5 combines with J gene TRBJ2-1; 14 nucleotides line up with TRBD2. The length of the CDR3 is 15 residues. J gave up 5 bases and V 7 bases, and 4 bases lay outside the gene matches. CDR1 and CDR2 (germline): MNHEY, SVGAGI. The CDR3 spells CASKGLAGAHNEQFF. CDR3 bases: TGTGCCAGCAAGGGACTAGCGGGAGCACACAATGAGCAGTTCTTC.

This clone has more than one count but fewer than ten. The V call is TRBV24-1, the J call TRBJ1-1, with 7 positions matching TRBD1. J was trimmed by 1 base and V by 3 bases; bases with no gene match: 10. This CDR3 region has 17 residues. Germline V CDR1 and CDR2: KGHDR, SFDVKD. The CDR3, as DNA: TGTGCCACCAGTGATGTAGGAGAGGGGGCTTCGAACACTGAAGCTTTCTTT. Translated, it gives CATSDVGEGASNTEAFF.

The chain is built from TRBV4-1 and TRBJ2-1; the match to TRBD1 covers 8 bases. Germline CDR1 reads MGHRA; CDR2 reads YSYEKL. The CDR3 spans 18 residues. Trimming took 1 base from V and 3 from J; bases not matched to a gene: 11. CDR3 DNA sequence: TGCGCCAGCAGCCAAGGACCCGCCGGGACAGGAGTCTACAATGAGCAGTTCTTC. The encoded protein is CASSQGPAGTGVYNEQFF.

CDR3 nucleotide sequence: TGTGCCAGCAGCTGGACTAGCGGACCATACGAGCAGTACTTC. Translation: CASSWTSGPYEQYF. The chain combines TRBV7-2 with TRBJ2-7; 10 bases map to TRBD2. V was clipped by 4 bases and J by 4 bases; unmatched bases: 4. The CDR3 extends over 14 amino acids. Per the germline V gene, CDR1 is SGHTA and CDR2 is FQGNSA.

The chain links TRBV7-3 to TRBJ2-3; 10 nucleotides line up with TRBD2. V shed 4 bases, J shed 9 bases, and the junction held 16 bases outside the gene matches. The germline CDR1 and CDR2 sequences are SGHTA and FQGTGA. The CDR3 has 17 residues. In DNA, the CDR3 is TGTGCCAGCAGCTCAGGGGGGAGGCTAGCGGGAGTCGAAACGCAGTATTTT. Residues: CASSSGGRLAGVETQYF. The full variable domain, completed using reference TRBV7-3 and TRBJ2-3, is GAGVSQTPSNKVTEKGKYVELRCDPISGHTALYWYRQSLGQGPEFLIYFQGTGAADDSGLPNDRFFAVRPEGSVSTLKIQRTERGDSAVYLCASSSGGRLAGVETQYFGPGTRLTVL.